This TCR beta chain appears in the sequencing data of a study of cytomegalovirus exposure and HLA in healthy donors. The trim removed 2 bases at V and 0 bases at J, leaving 3 bases unmatched. The germline CDR1 and CDR2 sequences are LGHNA and YNFKEQ. The CDR3 sequence is 17 residues long. Amplification used 60 Vbeta primers and 13 Jbeta primers. Data came from immunoSEQ multiplex PCR; TCRdb stores just in-frame clones and leaves some out. The sample lists some 140,000 clones, around 68% seen once, with about 2.1% in the top ten. Material: PBMCs. This clonotype was obtained from a man in his thirties or forties in good health and CMV-seronegative. The chain joins TRBV4-2 to TRBJ2-3, with 12 nucleotides matching TRBD2. CDR3 sequence (DNA): TGTGCCAGCAGCCAACTAGCGGGGGGGTTTAGCACAGATACGCAGTATTTT. Its protein is CASSQLAGGFSTDTQYF.